This T cell receptor (beta chain) appears in the sequencing data of a study of radiotherapy plus CTLA-4 blockade in lung cancer. Trimming pared 2 bases from V and 8 bases from J, leaving 18 bases between. Germline V lookup: CDR1 WNHNN, CDR2 SYGVQD (reference sequence). This CDR3 comprises 16 residues. Generated by immunoSEQ multiplex PCR, the TCRdb table keeps only in-frame clones and is missing some. The data hold more than 90,000 clones, with over 65% observed a single time. The sample here was peripheral blood, taken from a patient treated with radiotherapy plus ipilimumab. The receptor comes from a human donor with non-small cell lung cancer that progressed on radiotherapy plus ipilimumab. Some clones in this sample may be carry-over from other donors' samples. The chain carries TRBV10-1 and TRBJ1-4; perhaps TRBD1 as D (6 bases). As DNA, the CDR3 is TGCGCCAGCAGTGAGAGTAAAGACAGGCGTTTGGAAAAACTGTTTTTT. The encoded protein is CASSESKDRRLEKLFF.